This TCR beta chain was found in a study of molecular identifiers for immune sequencing clone quantification. Points from the study as a whole: Spiked Jurkat TCR RNA equal to one cell could reportedly be picked out among one million naive cells.

This CDR3 has 14 residues. With V trimmed by 6 bases and J by 0 bases, 4 bases remained unmatched. The germline V gene has CDR1 SEHNR and CDR2 FQNEAQ (reference sequence). Bulk TCR libraries used previously described methods and listed TCR primers. TCRdb re-analysed the PCR reads in MiXCR, keeping a single row per CDR3 protein. In the table there are around 480,000 distinct CDR3 sequences, about a quarter of which are singletons. For this clonotype: The antigen remains unidentified. This may stem from a read error, because a much larger clone lies one nucleotide away. Since no conserved phenylalanine or tryptophan closes the CDR3, a read error is the likely cause.

Libraries for naive CD8 T cells, which were made from around 20,000 to 1,000,000 sorted cells, drew on 10%, 30% or 50% of the RNA. Sorted naive CD8 T cells were those defined as CD8+CD4-CCR7+CD45RA+. This clonotype was obtained from a human donor in good health. Some libraries in this study had Jurkat cell RNA spiked in. The sample taken for sequencing was naive CD8+ T cells from blood, with Jurkat cell RNA spiked in. Described subset: FACS-sorted CD8+CD4-CCR7+CD45RA+ naive T cells. The genes are TRBV7-9 and TRBJ1-1, with 7 bases lining up with TRBD1. CDR3 loop: CASRLDRMNTEAFL. The CDR3 DNA reads TGTGCCAGCAGACTGGACAGGATGAACACTGAAGCTTTCCTT.